The next 30 T cell receptor beta chains were all read from a single sample in a study of blood T cell repertoires in COVID-19. TCRdb's table, derived via immunoSEQ multiplex PCR, lists solely in-frame clones and lacks some. The sample comprises 72,000 or so clones, approximately 88% of which are singletons, and 5% to 6.5% rests with the top ten. Sequencing was carried out using peripheral blood. These receptors were collected from a man aged 45 to 65 with active COVID-19.

The rearrangement joins TRBV28 to TRBJ1-1; TRBD1 matches 7 bases. Germline V CDR1 and CDR2: MDHEN, SYDVKM. The J segment lost 0 bases and the V segment lost 5 bases, leaving 6 bases of the junction unmatched. This CDR3 contains 15 residues. The CDR3 reads CASSPGTAMNTEAFF. CDR3 coding DNA: TGTGCCAGCAGTCCCGGGACAGCCATGAACACTGAAGCTTTCTTT.

The chain is built from TRBV4-2 and TRBJ1-5; D not resolved. V lost 1 base, J lost 5 bases, and 3 bases lay in between. The CDR3 has 12 amino acids. Germline V gene data show CDR1 as LGHNA and CDR2 as YNFKEQ. CDR3 protein: CASSQGDQPQHF. For the CDR3, the DNA is TGTGCCAGCAGCCAAGGAGATCAGCCCCAGCATTTT.

This clone appeared a few times. The chain employs TRBV18 and TRBJ2-2; D is possibly TRBD1 (6 bases). Germline-derived CDR1 and CDR2 are KGHSH and LQKENI. The V and J ends lost 1 base and 1 base respectively, with 10 bases between them. CDR3 length: 16 amino acids. In nucleotides, the CDR3 is TGTGCCAGCTCACCACTTTTGGGACAGAACACCGGGGAGCTGTTTTTT. It yields the protein CASSPLLGQNTGELFF.

The V and J genes are TRBV6-6 and TRBJ2-1; 10 bases map to TRBD2. The ends lost 11 bases at V and 0 bases at J; junction bases unmatched: 7. Germline values: CDR1 MNHNY, CDR2 SVGAGI (reference sequence). The CDR3 covers 15 residues. This CDR3 is CAASGGVPSYNEQFF. DNA of the CDR3: TGTGCCGCCAGCGGGGGGGTCCCCTCCTACAATGAGCAGTTCTTC.

The chain combines TRBV7-2 with TRBJ2-1; TRBD2 aligns across 10 bases. V was clipped by 5 bases and J by 8 bases; unmatched bases: 9. Germline CDR1 is SGHTA and CDR2 is FQGNSA. This CDR3 comprises 15 residues. Written as DNA, the CDR3 is TGTGCCAGCAGCCCCCAGAGCGGGGGGGTTGATGAGCAGTTCTTC. It specifies CASSPQSGGVDEQFF.

This chain joins TRBV28 and TRBJ2-7, with TRBD2 matching 9 bases. V was clipped by 8 bases and J by 5 bases; unmatched bases: 4. Germline assignment: CDR1 MDHEN and CDR2 SYDVKM. The CDR3 contains 12 residues. CDR3 sequence: CASGTSFHEQYF. CDR3 DNA: TGTGCCAGCGGGACTAGCTTCCACGAGCAGTACTTC.

The V and J genes are TRBV18 and TRBJ2-7; the match to TRBD2 covers 11 bases. The CDR3 is 15 residues long. The V segment lost 4 bases and the J segment 2 bases; nucleotides outside the gene matches: 4. Germline V CDR1 and CDR2: KGHSH, LQKENI. The CDR3 loop is CASSLGTSGPYEQYF. Here the CDR3 DNA reads TGTGCCAGCTCACTAGGGACTAGCGGACCCTACGAGCAGTACTTC.

This clone has just one count. The chain recombines TRBV19 with TRBJ1-5, with 10 nucleotides matching TRBD1. The CDR3 has 15 amino acids. V trimming: 5 bases; J trimming: 6 bases; junction bases outside the gene matches: 7. Germline V gene lookup returns CDR1 LNHDA and CDR2 SQIVND (reference sequence). CDR3 amino acids: CASSSIDRGRQPQHF. CDR3 nucleotides: TGTGCCAGTAGTTCAATTGACAGGGGGCGTCAGCCCCAGCATTTT.

This clone was detected a few times. The rearrangement joins TRBV10-3 to TRBJ1-2; 10 bases are a match to TRBD1. The CDR3 runs to 15 residues. V lost 6 bases, J lost 4 bases, and 8 bases stayed unmatched. Germline V CDR1 and CDR2: ENHRY, SYGVKD. CDR3 nucleotide sequence: TGTGCCATCAGGACTGACAGGGGGCAAGGCTATGGCTACACCTTC. Translating it yields CAIRTDRGQGYGYTF.

The chain recombines TRBV19 with TRBJ1-5, with D uncertain. V lost 4 bases and J 8 bases, leaving 21 bases between the germline ends. The CDR3 has 16 residues. From germline, CDR1 is LNHDA and CDR2 SQIVND (reference sequence). The CDR3 DNA is TGTGCCAGTAGTACACCCGACAATGAGGGCGGGGAGCCCCAGCATTTT. It is translated as CASSTPDNEGGEPQHF.

This clone was recorded a few times. V usage is TRBV2 and J usage is TRBJ1-2; D not resolved. The ends were cut back, 4 bases at V and 6 bases at J, with 15 bases in the middle. Germline CDR1 is SNHLY and CDR2 is FYNNEI. The CDR3 length is 14 residues. In DNA form, the CDR3 reads TGTGCCAGCAGTGGGTCTATAAAACCTGATGGCTACACCTTC. As protein: CASSGSIKPDGYTF.

The rearrangement links TRBV7-9 to TRBJ1-6; D is unresolved. Trimming cost V 2 bases and J 8 bases, with 7 bases left between them. The CDR3 has 13 amino acids. The germline V gene has CDR1 SEHNR and CDR2 FQNEAQ (reference sequence). The CDR3 DNA is TGTGCCAGCAGCTTATCTGCGGATTCACCCCTCCACTTT. Its translation is CASSLSADSPLHF.

This sequence joins TRBV4-2 and TRBJ1-1, with D possibly being TRBD1 (6 bases). The CDR3 has 15 residues. Trimming removed 3 bases from V and 0 bases from J, with 11 bases in between. The germline gives CDR1 LGHNA, CDR2 YNFKEQ. CDR3 coding DNA: TGTGCCAGCAGCCAGCACGGACAGATGAACACTGAAGCTTTCTTT. It yields the protein CASSQHGQMNTEAFF.

The V and J genes are TRBV12-5 and TRBJ1-1; no definite D call. Trimming shortened V by 6 bases and J by 10 bases, and 21 bases separated the two germline ends. The CDR3 loop spans 14 amino acids. CDR1 is LGHNT, CDR2 FRNRAP, per germline. The CDR3 nucleotides are TGTGCTAGTGGCCCAATGTCGACCGCGCGGGTAGCTTTCTTT. Encoded protein: CASGPMSTARVAFF. The full variable domain, in which reference TRBV12-5 and TRBJ1-1 provide the parts outside the CDR3, is DARVTQTPRHKVTEMGQEVTMRCQPILGHNTVFWYRQTMMQGLELLAYFRNRAPLDDSGMPKDRFSAEMPDATLATLKIQPSEPRDSAVYFCASGPMSTARVAFFGQGTRLTVV.

This chain links TRBV6-2 or TRBV6-3 with TRBJ2-5, with D possibly being TRBD2 (6 bases). V lost 0 bases, J lost 0 bases, and 8 bases lay in between. Germline CDR1 is MNHEY and CDR2 is SVGEGT. The CDR3 covers 15 residues. The CDR3 bases are TGTGCCAGCAGTTACTCGACTAGGGACCAAGAGACCCAGTACTTC. Translated, it gives CASSYSTRDQETQYF.

The chain combines TRBV9 with TRBJ2-7; D is perhaps TRBD2 (5 bases). V gave up 0 bases and J gave up 0 bases, with 10 bases separating them. From germline, CDR1 is SGDLS and CDR2 YYNGEE. The CDR3 consists of 15 residues. CDR3 sequence (DNA): TGTGCCAGCAGCGTAGGGGAGTGGAGCTCCTACGAGCAGTACTTC. Amino acid sequence: CASSVGEWSSYEQYF.

The gene calls are TRBV5-1 and TRBJ2-5; D not certain. The V end lost 0 bases, the J end lost 1 base, and 7 bases lay between the germline ends. Germline lookup yields CDR1 SGHRS and CDR2 YFSETQ. The CDR3 is 14 residues long. The CDR3 region has the DNA TGCGCCAGCAGCTTGGAGCGCAGCCAAGAGACCCAGTACTTC. Amino acid sequence: CASSLERSQETQYF.

CDR3 residues: CSVWTGWNYGYTF. The CDR3 DNA reads as TGCAGCGTTTGGACAGGGTGGAACTATGGCTACACCTTC. The rearrangement joins TRBV29-1 to TRBJ1-2, with 8 bases fitting TRBD1. Looked up from germline, CDR1 is SQVTM and CDR2 is ANQGSEA. The J segment lost 2 bases and the V segment lost 5 bases, leaving 4 bases of the junction unmatched. The CDR3 runs to 13 residues.

The rearrangement uses TRBV9 and TRBJ1-1, with TRBD1 identical over 8 bases. Germline V gene lookup returns CDR1 SGDLS and CDR2 YYNGEE. The length of the CDR3 is 15 residues. The J segment lost 7 bases and the V segment lost 5 bases, leaving 13 bases of the junction unmatched. The CDR3 nucleotides read TGTGCCAGCAGTCACTCGGGGACAGGCCCAATTGAAGCTTTCTTT. It specifies CASSHSGTGPIEAFF.

The chain joins TRBV7-9 to TRBJ2-1; 9 bases map to TRBD2. CDR1 is SEHNR, CDR2 FQNEAQ, per germline (reference sequence). There are 16 residues in the CDR3. After removal of 4 bases from V and 7 bases from J, the junction contained 11 bases not matched to a gene. CDR3 sequence reads: CASSYVPGLAQNEQFF. In DNA, the CDR3 is TGTGCCAGCAGCTACGTACCGGGACTAGCTCAAAATGAGCAGTTCTTC.

This sequence joins TRBV9 and TRBJ2-3; the match to TRBD1 covers 10 bases. Germline assignment: CDR1 SGDLS and CDR2 YYNGEE. V lost 0 bases and J lost 6; bases outside the gene matches: 7. CDR3 length: 16 residues. The CDR3 loop is CASSVVGQGRLDTQYF. The CDR3 DNA sequence: TGTGCCAGCAGCGTAGTGGGACAGGGGCGGCTTGATACGCAGTATTTT.

DNA for the CDR3: TGTGCCAGCAGCGTGGGACAGGGAATTTACGAGCAGTACTTC. This translates into CASSVGQGIYEQYF. The rearrangement joins TRBV9 to TRBJ2-7; TRBD1 agrees at 9 bases. The CDR3 runs 14 residues. The V and J ends lost 2 bases and 4 bases, in that order; junction bases with no gene match: 4. Germline V lookup: CDR1 SGDLS, CDR2 YYNGEE.

V usage is TRBV6-6 and J usage is TRBJ2-7; 11 nucleotides align to TRBD2. Per the germline V gene, CDR1 is MNHNY and CDR2 is SVGAGI (reference sequence). There are 14 residues in the CDR3. J gave up 3 bases and V 6 bases, and 4 bases lay outside the gene matches. The CDR3 bases are TGTGCCAGCAGAGGGACTAGCGGTAACTACGAGCAGTACTTC. Translated, it gives CASRGTSGNYEQYF.

The chain joins TRBV3-1 (or the pseudogene TRBV3-2) to TRBJ2-3; 8 positions agree with TRBD2. Germline trimming cut 2 bases from V and 0 bases from J; bases unmatched to any gene: 7. The length of the CDR3 is 17 residues. Germline-derived CDR1 and CDR2 are LGHDT and YNNKEL (reference sequence). CDR3 loop: CASSQPYSGVSTDTQYF. The CDR3 nucleotides are TGTGCCAGCAGCCAACCCTATAGCGGGGTCAGCACAGATACGCAGTATTTT.

The chain employs TRBV7-3 and TRBJ2-2; TRBD2 matches 11 bases. The CDR3 length is 15 residues. The V gene's germline CDR1 is SGHTA and CDR2 FQGTGA. With 6 bases clipped from V and 1 base from J, the junction kept 1 base outside the gene matches. The CDR3 reads CASSGLAGNTGELFF. The DNA for the CDR3 is TGTGCCAGCAGTGGACTAGCGGGGAACACCGGGGAGCTGTTTTTT.

The chain is built from TRBV9 and TRBJ1-1, with a possible D match to TRBD1 (5 bases). The CDR3 extends over 16 amino acids. The V end was cut by 0 bases, the J end by 8 bases, with 20 bases between. The germline V gene has CDR1 SGDLS and CDR2 YYNGEE. The CDR3 nucleotides read TGTGCCAGCAGCGTAGGGGCAGGGACTCCCACGGCCGAAGCTTTCTTT. It translates to CASSVGAGTPTAEAFF. The full variable domain, its missing parts supplied by reference TRBV9 and TRBJ1-1, is DSGVTQTPKHLITATGQRVTLRCSPRSGDLSVYWYQQSLDQGLQFLIQYYNGEERAKGNILERFSAQQFPDLHSELNLSSLELGDSALYFCASSVGAGTPTAEAFFGQGTRLTVV.

This chain joins TRBV5-5 and TRBJ1-2; 10 bases line up with TRBD1. J gave up 10 bases and V 2 bases, and 5 bases lay outside the gene matches. Per the germline V gene, CDR1 is SGHKS and CDR2 is YYEKEE (reference sequence). This CDR3 spans 13 amino acids. CDR3 nucleotide sequence: TGTGCCAGCAGCTTACGACAGGGGGCAGACTACACCTTC. Amino acids: CASSLRQGADYTF.

The genes are TRBV27 and TRBJ2-5, with TRBD1 matching over 9 bases. Per the germline V gene, CDR1 is MNHEY and CDR2 is SMNVEV (reference sequence). CDR3 length equals 19 residues. The V gene end was trimmed by 8 bases and the J gene end by 7 bases; junction bases not matched to a gene: 26. The CDR3 is CASSPSVGLTGTGSRTQYF. The CDR3 nucleotides are TGTGCCAGCTCCCCAAGTGTGGGTCTCACCGGGACAGGGAGCCGGACCCAGTACTTC.

This chain uses TRBV5-1 with TRBJ1-1; 8 bases are a match to TRBD1. Trimming cost V 2 bases and J 2 bases; bases outside gene matches: 5. This CDR3 contains 15 residues. CDR1 and CDR2 (germline): SGHRS, YFSETQ. CDR3: CASSFEGQGNTEAFF. CDR3 DNA: TGCGCCAGCAGCTTCGAAGGACAGGGTAACACTGAAGCTTTCTTT. Using reference TRBV5-1 and TRBJ1-1 for the parts outside the CDR3, the full variable domain is KAGVTQTPRYLIKTRGQQVTLSCSPISGHRSVSWYQQTPGQGLQFLFEYFSETQRNKGNFPGRFSGRQFSNSRSEMNVSTLELGDSALYLCASSFEGQGNTEAFFGQGTRLTVV.

The V and J genes are TRBV5-1 and TRBJ2-1; TRBD2 matches 16 bases. V dropped 1 base and J dropped 8; count of bases not matched to a gene: 6. Germline lookup yields CDR1 SGHRS and CDR2 YFSETQ. This CDR3 contains 17 residues. This CDR3 reads CASSLTGTSGRADEQFF. The DNA for the CDR3 is TGCGCCAGCAGCTTGACCGGGACTAGCGGGAGGGCGGATGAGCAGTTCTTC.